What follows describes a single T cell receptor beta chain. The target antigen is unknown. The data stem from a study of cytomegalovirus exposure and HLA in healthy donors. 60 Vbeta and 13 Jbeta primers were used in PCR. Method: immunoSEQ multiplex PCR; TCRdb's copy keeps in-frame clones and lacks some. The table shows about 200,000 clones, with about 78% occurring only once. Healthy bone marrow donors formed the donor group. V lost 4 bases to trimming and J lost 6 bases; unmatched junction nucleotides: 5. CDR1 and CDR2 (germline): MGHRA, YSYEKL. The CDR3 covers 15 residues. General study results and limits: The study listed 150 to 200 cytomegalovirus-associated TCR beta chains. Rarity held for most TCR sequences, but there were some public TCRs that occurred in many donors.

This TCR was recovered from a woman aged 25 to 39 in good health and CMV-seronegative. V gene TRBV4-1 combines with J gene TRBJ1-5; 11 nucleotides agree with TRBD1. The sequenced sample was PBMCs. CDR3 region: CASSLDRGQVQPQHF. The CDR3, as DNA: TGCGCCAGCAGCCTGGACAGGGGGCAGGTTCAGCCCCAGCATTTT.